Below, one T cell receptor (beta chain) is given with its context. Its antigen is not yet known. No base quality values were provided; no much bigger clone lies one nucleotide off. The sample belongs to a study of response to subunit inactivated influenza vaccine (dated by TCRdb to 2016 to 2019). Broadly, across the study: To follow how T cells responded to a trivalent subunit inactivated influenza vaccine, the researchers relied on deep quantitative profiling of the T cell receptor repertoire. The research as a whole found: The authors proposed that each seasonal influenza vaccination may bring in only a limited number of new T cells.

At the junction V is shortened by 5 bases and J by 2 bases; bases outside the gene matches: 4. There are 13 amino acids in the CDR3, from cysteine to phenylalanine inclusive. The sequence is cut down to CDR3 DNA, 39 bases in frame from base 1. The germline V gene yields SQVTM for CDR1 and ANQGSEA for CDR2. The library was obtained by RT-PCR. This sample was sequenced with an Illumina HiSeq 2500. TCRdb trimmed the raw reads at Q25, called clones with MiXCR and kept productive beta chains. Every CDR3 protein is listed once, alongside the most common genes and DNA of its rows. In this sample the table shows roughly 790,000 distinct CDR3 sequences, over 20% of which occur a single time. The ten largest clones represent roughly 10% of the sample.

The V and J genes are TRBV29-1 and TRBJ1-2; TRBD1 aligns with 8 central bases. Sequencing was performed on PBMCs from blood, taken less than 6 days after vaccination. This clonotype originated in a man aged 50 to 59 who received an inactivated influenza vaccine. Donor details come from another sample of the same person, matched by shared clones. DNA sequence: TGCAGCGTTCCGGGACAGGACAACTATGGCTACACCTTC. It specifies CSVPGQDNYGYTF.